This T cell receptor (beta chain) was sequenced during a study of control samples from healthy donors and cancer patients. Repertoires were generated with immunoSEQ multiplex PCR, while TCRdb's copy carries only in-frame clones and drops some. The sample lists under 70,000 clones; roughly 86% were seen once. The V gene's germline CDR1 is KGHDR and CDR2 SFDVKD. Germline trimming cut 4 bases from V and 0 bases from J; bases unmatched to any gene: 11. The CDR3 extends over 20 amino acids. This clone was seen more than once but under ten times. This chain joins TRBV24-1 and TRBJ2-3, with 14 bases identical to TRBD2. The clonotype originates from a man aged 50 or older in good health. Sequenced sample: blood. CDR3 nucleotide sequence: TGTGCCACCAGTGAGCCGACCCCGGGACTAGCGGGGGTTAGCACAGATACGCAGTATTTT. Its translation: CATSEPTPGLAGVSTDTQYF.